There are many counts of the clone carrying this TCR beta chain. MiXCR was run by TCRdb on the 5' RACE reads, yielding one entry per CDR3 protein. The table includes roughly 94,000 distinct CDR3 sequences, 8.9% detected once. This record belongs to a study of T cells after yellow fever vaccination. General observations from the study: Reappearance after the booster was seen for most primary-vaccination clones, at 95% to 98% CD4 and around 90% CD8. Just a small share of clonotypes turned up in the CD4 compartment as well as the CD8 compartment.

Trimming took 5 bases from V and 2 from J, leaving 9 bases between them. The CDR3 totals 13 residues. The sequence came from a man between 18 and 29 years old who received the YFV17D yellow fever vaccine. Sequenced material: CD8+ T cells not binding an NS4B(214-222) dextramer, sorted from PBMCs, taken less than 18 days after the first yellow fever vaccination. This chain links TRBV12-3 or TRBV12-4 with TRBJ1-1; the D gene is possibly TRBD1 (6 bases). The CDR3 DNA reads as TGTGCCAGCAGTACAGGGCCCAACACTGAAGCTTTCTTT. Translation: CASSTGPNTEAFF.